Below are 4 T cell receptor beta chains sequenced from a single sample in a study of blood T cell repertoires in COVID-19. Method: immunoSEQ multiplex PCR; TCRdb's copy keeps in-frame clones and lacks some. This table has approximately 200,000 clones, around 81% appearing once. Source material: peripheral blood. The receptors stem from a woman in her thirties who had recovered from COVID-19.

The rearrangement joins TRBV5-1 to TRBJ1-1; 7 bases map to TRBD1. Germline CDR1 reads SGHRS; CDR2 reads YFSETQ. There are 13 residues in the CDR3. V trimming: 3 bases; J trimming: 3 bases; junction bases outside the gene matches: 2. The CDR3 DNA reads TGCGCCAGCAGCTCCGGGACAGACACTGAAGCTTTCTTT. This translates into CASSSGTDTEAFF.

This rearrangement joins TRBV24-1 to TRBJ2-5; D is perhaps TRBD2 (6 bases). Germline V gene sequence: CDR1 KGHDR, CDR2 SFDVKD. With 9 bases removed from V and 1 base from J, the gap between germline ends came to 14 bases. This CDR3 has 14 amino acids. This chain's CDR3 is CATGSGTAQETQYF. The CDR3, as DNA: TGTGCCACCGGATCAGGGACTGCCCAAGAGACCCAGTACTTC.

The CDR3 DNA is TGCGCCAGCAACGAGGGCCACGGGGAGCTGTTTTTT. This translates into CASNEGHGELFF. The V and J genes are TRBV5-1 and TRBJ2-2, with a possible D match to TRBD2 (5 bases). The ends were cut back, 6 bases at V and 7 bases at J, with 10 bases in the middle. The CDR3 has 12 amino acids. Germline CDR1 is SGHRS and CDR2 is YFSETQ.

The chain uses TRBV11-2 and TRBJ1-1, with 10 positions matching TRBD1. The CDR3 contains 14 residues. The germline V gene encodes CDR1 SGHAT and CDR2 FQNNGV. V was clipped by 5 bases and J by 5 bases; unmatched bases: 5. The CDR3: CASSVDRGRTEAFF. As DNA, the CDR3 is TGTGCCAGCAGCGTCGACAGGGGGCGTACTGAAGCTTTCTTT.